This entry lists 8 T cell receptor beta chains sequenced from one sample in a study of shared T cell receptors in the human thymus. Sequencing was performed with immunoSEQ multiplex PCR; in TCRdb, only in-frame clones are kept and a portion is missing. The sample holds hundreds of thousands of clones; over 75% are singletons and the top ten take 0.0094%. The same sample was also studied in work on human thymus T cells.

The sequenced material came from thymocytes. These receptors all stem from a boy in the first two years of life with a congenital heart defect.

The rearrangement joins TRBV5-4 to TRBJ2-5; tentative D call: TRBD1 (5 bases). V lost 4 bases and J 1 base, leaving 8 bases between the germline ends. CDR1 and CDR2 (germline): SGHNT, YYREEE (reference sequence). The CDR3 has 13 residues. The CDR3 coding sequence is TGTGCCAGCAGCCTCAGGGTCCAAGAGACCCAGTACTTC. Translated, it gives CASSLRVQETQYF. Based on the CDR3 plus reference TRBV5-4 and TRBJ2-5, the full variable domain is ETGVTQSPTHLIKTRGQQVTLRCSSQSGHNTVSWYQQALGQGPQFIFQYYREEENGRGNFPPRFSGLQFPNYSSELNVNALELDDSALYLCASSLRVQETQYFGPGTRLLVL.

J is TRBJ2-1 and V is TRBV4-1; TRBD2 matches 7 bases. V lost 4 bases and J lost 0; bases outside the gene matches: 9. This CDR3 contains 17 residues. Germline values: CDR1 MGHRA, CDR2 YSYEKL. The CDR3 DNA follows: TGCGCCAGCAGCCCACCTAGCGGATGGAGCTCCTACAATGAGCAGTTCTTC. Translating it yields CASSPPSGWSSYNEQFF.

The chain recombines TRBV28 with TRBJ1-5; TRBD1 matches at 8 bases. Per the germline V gene, CDR1 is MDHEN and CDR2 is SYDVKM. Germline trimming cut 11 bases from V and 3 bases from J; bases unmatched to any gene: 9. The CDR3 spans 14 residues. The CDR3 DNA reads TGTGCCTCCGGGGGGACAGGAGTCAATCAGCCCCAGCATTTT. It codes for CASGGTGVNQPQHF.

V is TRBV7-9 and J is TRBJ2-5; 11 nucleotides align to TRBD1. Germline assignment: CDR1 SEHNR and CDR2 FQNEAQ (reference sequence). V dropped 5 bases and J dropped 5; count of bases not matched to a gene: 16. The CDR3 consists of 18 residues. CDR3 protein: CASSLRSKRDRGRETQYF. The CDR3 DNA reads TGTGCCAGCAGCCTGCGATCCAAAAGGGACAGGGGGAGGGAGACCCAGTACTTC.

This clone showed up just once. This chain joins TRBV7-9 and TRBJ2-7, with 10 bases that match TRBD2. Germline values: CDR1 SEHNR, CDR2 FQNEAQ (reference sequence). V trimming: 0 bases; J trimming: 13 bases; junction bases outside the gene matches: 9. This CDR3 is 14 amino acids long. DNA for the CDR3: TGTGCCAGCAGCTTAGCAGGACTAGCGGCCCTGATATACTTC. This sequence encodes CASSLAGLAALIYF.

This rearrangement joins TRBV7-9 to TRBJ2-7, with 8 bases fitting TRBD1. The CDR3 covers 17 residues. V was clipped by 5 bases and J by 4 bases; unmatched bases: 16. Germline values: CDR1 SEHNR, CDR2 FQNEAQ (reference sequence). DNA of the CDR3: TGTGCCAGCAGCACCACCCGCAGGGGGCTGTTTAAGTACGAGCAGTACTTC. The encoded protein is CASSTTRRGLFKYEQYF.

V and J are TRBV13 and TRBJ2-1; 10 bases match TRBD2. The ends lost 0 bases at V and 6 bases at J; junction bases unmatched: 14. The CDR3 is 19 amino acids. Germline loops: CDR1 PRHDT, CDR2 FYEKMQ (reference sequence). The CDR3 is CASSLGCKSGTSAPNEQFF. CDR3 nucleotide sequence: TGTGCCAGCAGCTTAGGATGTAAGTCGGGGACTAGCGCCCCCAATGAGCAGTTCTTC.

This clone has more than one count but fewer than ten. The CDR3 bases are TGTGCCAGCAGCCCTAGAAGCGGGTACCCATCCTACGAGCAGTACTTC. As protein: CASSPRSGYPSYEQYF. The chain has TRBV7-2 and TRBJ2-7; tentatively, D is TRBD2 (6 bases). The CDR3 spans 16 residues. Trimming took off 5 bases at V and 1 base at J, with 18 bases between the two ends. Germline CDR1 and CDR2: SGHTA and FQGNSA.